This note documents a single T cell receptor (beta chain) sequence. The antigen is undetermined. Researchers made TCR cDNA using 5'RACE template switching, and this step added a universal primer site and UMIs. One entry per CDR3 protein, called by TCRdb with MiXCR from the 5' RACE reads. The table has fewer than 350,000 distinct CDR3 sequences, around 4.3% seen once. The data were obtained in a study of T cells after yellow fever vaccination. Study overall: SMART-Seq v4 Ultra Low Input served to prepare low-cell-number fractions. Findings of the study overall: Clonotypes shared by both compartments, CD4 and CD8, made up a small share. Post-booster reappearance was seen for most primary-vaccination clones (around 96% CD4, around 89% CD8).

Trimming took 6 bases from V and 5 from J; bases not matched to a gene: 5. The CDR3 is 13 amino acids. Source: PBMCs, taken 15 days after the yellow fever booster vaccination. The receptor's source is a man aged 18 to 29 who received the YFV17D yellow fever vaccine. The chain is built from TRBV12-3 or TRBV12-4 and TRBJ1-1, with TRBD1 identical over 8 bases. CDR3 DNA sequence: TGTGCCAGCAGCAAACAGGGGGTTACTGAAGCTTTCTTT. Translated: CASSKQGVTEAFF.